The source of this T cell receptor beta chain is a study of cytomegalovirus exposure and HLA in healthy donors. Overall study: Early on, a data release was issued that held 80 million or so unique TCRs from HLA-typed donors.

This CDR3 is 14 amino acids long. Per germline, CDR1 SGHRS and CDR2 YFSETQ. V was cut by 2 bases and J by 4 bases, with 9 bases left in between. For this clone: Its antigen is unidentified.

Study conclusions and caveats: A missense variant in DCLRE1C was later tied to TCR beta V- and J-gene trimming.

Use of 60 Vbeta and 13 Jbeta primers characterized the PCR. Libraries were prepared by immunoSEQ multiplex PCR; TCRdb keeps only in-frame clonotypes and omits some of them. The sample contains around 130,000 clones, roughly four fifths of which appear only once. The sequenced material came from PBMCs. This TCR derives from a middle-aged man in good health and CMV-seronegative. The gene calls are TRBV5-1 and TRBJ1-4, with a possible D match to TRBD1 (5 bases). In DNA form, the CDR3 reads TGCGCCAGCAGCTTAACAGGCATTAATGAAAAACTGTTTTTT. Its translation is CASSLTGINEKLFF.